This record looks at one T cell receptor beta chain sequence and its context. The antigen is undetermined. Both 60 Vbeta primers and 13 Jbeta primers went into the PCR. Assay used: immunoSEQ multiplex PCR; TCRdb lists only in-frame clones, some missing. The data hold roughly 140,000 clones, with over 60% observed a single time. These donors counted as nominally healthy when sampled, but unrecorded immune exposures were likely. The V and J ends lost 5 bases and 3 bases, in that order; junction bases with no gene match: 3. CDR1 and CDR2 (germline): SGHTA, FQGTGA. The CDR3 is 13 amino acids. The data derive from a study of cytomegalovirus exposure and HLA in healthy donors. The study's findings and limits: Several of the most significant clusters were apparently associated with common viral pathogens in a later analysis. Diagnosis of cytomegalovirus status made by the classifier reportedly showed high specificity and sensitivity.

The rearrangement links TRBV7-3 to TRBJ1-1, with 7 bases lining up with TRBD1. The sample taken for sequencing was PBMCs. This TCR was sampled from a young woman in good health and CMV-seropositive. CDR3 region: CASSQQGYTEAFF. For the CDR3, the DNA is TGTGCCAGCAGCCAACAGGGGTACACTGAAGCTTTCTTT.